A selection of T cell receptor beta chains follows, all from one sample in a study of cytomegalovirus exposure and HLA in healthy donors. TCRdb keeps only in-frame clones here, not all; method: immunoSEQ multiplex PCR. The sample has fewer than 250,000 clones; approximately 80% are singletons. Input material: PBMCs. Source of these receptors: a middle-aged man in good health and CMV-seropositive. Both conserved end residues are part of each CDR3.

TRBV19	TRBJ1-6	15	CASSSRDSHNSPLHF
TRBV4-1	TRBJ1-5	15	CASSQSTAGDQPQHF
TRBV6-1	TRBJ2-6	15	CASSWGQSGANVLTF
TRBV5-1	TRBJ1-1	14	CASSSWAENTEAFF
TRBV6-1	TRBJ1-4	15	CASSPTGGQNEKLFF
TRBV6-5	TRBJ2-3	13	CASSRQTTDTQYF
TRBV30	TRBJ2-1	15	CAWSGTSAVSNEQFF
TRBV29-1	TRBJ2-3	14	CSVGVAGVSDTQYF
TRBV19	TRBJ1-2	17	CASTRQLSDFGDYGYTF
TRBV9	TRBJ2-1	15	CASSPPGFEYNEQFF
TRBV30	TRBJ1-5	17	CAWSVGRGPYSNQPQHF
TRBV30	TRBJ1-5	11	CAWSRQGPQHF
TRBV13	TRBJ2-2	13	CASSYGLAGELFF
TRBV6-5	TRBJ1-2	13	CASSGWDRWGYTF
TRBV6-6	TRBJ2-1	15	CASSYGGGGYNEQFF
TRBV5-4	TRBJ2-5	13	CASSFYIQETQYF
TRBV6-1	TRBJ1-1	13	CASSTVENTEAFF
TRBV7-6	TRBJ2-5	13	CASSLAWAGTQYF
TRBV28	TRBJ2-1	13	CASTSGGSGEQFF
TRBV5-4	TRBJ2-3	15	CASSGDSDLPDTQYF
TRBV6-4	TRBJ1-2	16	CASSPGTGGYSYGYTF
TRBV2	TRBJ2-1	11	CASSTWSEQFF
TRBV4-3	TRBJ2-3	16	CASSQGTSGILDTQYF
TRBV4-1	TRBJ1-3	16	CASSQGQGAAGNTIYF